This T cell receptor (beta chain) was obtained from a study of CD8 T cells in Susac syndrome. Peripheral blood CD8+ and CD4+ T cells were profiled by TCR beta sequencing. Negative magnetic isolation gave CD8+ and CD4+ cells; FACS enriched CD8+ TEMRA. Random hexamers were used to reverse transcribe the RNA input (0.5 to 1 ug). Across 54 Vbeta and 13 Jbeta, TCR beta CDR3 was amplified with immunoSEQ multiplex PCR. From the immunoSEQ multiplex PCR reads, TCRdb called clonotypes with MiXCR, one entry per CDR3 protein. The sample holds fewer than 150,000 distinct CDR3 sequences, about 90% seen once. Source material: CD8+ T cells from PBMCs. The receptor comes from a human donor with multiple sclerosis.

CDR3 in amino acids: CASSQGPPGGPGDEQFF. CDR3 bases: TGCGCCAGCAGCCAAGGACCGCCCGGCGGTCCCGGGGATGAGCAGTTCTTC. The chain has TRBV4-1 and TRBJ2-1; maybe TRBD2 (5 bases). This CDR3 has 17 amino acids. Trimming removed 1 base from V and 8 bases from J, with 21 bases in between. Germline V lookup: CDR1 MGHRA, CDR2 YSYEKL.